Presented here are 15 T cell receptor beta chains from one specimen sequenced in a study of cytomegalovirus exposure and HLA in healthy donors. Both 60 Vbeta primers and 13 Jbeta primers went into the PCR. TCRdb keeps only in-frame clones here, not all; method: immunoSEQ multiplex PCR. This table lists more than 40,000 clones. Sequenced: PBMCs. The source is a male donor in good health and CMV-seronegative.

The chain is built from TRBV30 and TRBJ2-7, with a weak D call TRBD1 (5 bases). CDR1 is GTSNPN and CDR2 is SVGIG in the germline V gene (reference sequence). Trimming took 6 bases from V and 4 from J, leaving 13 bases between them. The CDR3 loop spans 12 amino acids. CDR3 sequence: CACRQGNYEQYF. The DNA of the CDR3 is TGTGCCTGTAGGCAGGGCAATTACGAGCAGTACTTC.

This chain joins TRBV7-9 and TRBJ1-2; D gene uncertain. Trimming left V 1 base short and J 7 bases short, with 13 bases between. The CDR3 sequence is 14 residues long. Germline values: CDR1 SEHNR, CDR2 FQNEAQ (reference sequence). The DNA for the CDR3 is TGTGCCAGCAGCTTAGATTGGGCGTCCGCTGGCTACACCTTC. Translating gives CASSLDWASAGYTF.

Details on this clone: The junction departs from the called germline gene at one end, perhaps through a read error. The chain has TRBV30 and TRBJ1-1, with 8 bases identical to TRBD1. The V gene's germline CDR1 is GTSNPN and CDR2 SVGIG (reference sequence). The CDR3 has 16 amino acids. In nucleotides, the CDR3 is TGTGCCTGGAGTGTGGAGACAGGGGAAAATAACACTGAAGCTTGCTTT. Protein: CAWSVETGENNTEACF. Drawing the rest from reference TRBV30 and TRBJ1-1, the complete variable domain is SQTIHQWPATLVQPVGSPLSLECTVEGTSNPNLYWYRQAAGRGLQLLFYSVGIGQISSEVPQNLSASRPQDRQFILSSKKLLLSDSGFYLCAWSVETGENNTEACFGQGTRLTVV.

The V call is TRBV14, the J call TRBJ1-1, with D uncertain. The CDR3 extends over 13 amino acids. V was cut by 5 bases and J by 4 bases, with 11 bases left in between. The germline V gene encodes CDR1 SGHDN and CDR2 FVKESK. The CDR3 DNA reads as TGTGCCAGCAGCGTCGGGAGGGTCACTGAAGCTTTCTTT. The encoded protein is CASSVGRVTEAFF. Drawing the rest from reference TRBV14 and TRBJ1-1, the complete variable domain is EAGVTQFPSHSVIEKGQTVTLRCDPISGHDNLYWYRRVMGKEIKFLLHFVKESKQDESGMPNNRFLAERTGGTYSTLKVQPAELEDSGVYFCASSVGRVTEAFFGQGTRLTVV.

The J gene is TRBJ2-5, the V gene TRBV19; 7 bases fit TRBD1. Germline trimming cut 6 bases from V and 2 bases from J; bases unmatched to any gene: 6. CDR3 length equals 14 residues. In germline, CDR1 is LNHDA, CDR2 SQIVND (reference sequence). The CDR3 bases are TGTGCCAGTAGCTCGCCGGGACAGCAAGAGACCCAGTACTTC. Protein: CASSSPGQQETQYF.

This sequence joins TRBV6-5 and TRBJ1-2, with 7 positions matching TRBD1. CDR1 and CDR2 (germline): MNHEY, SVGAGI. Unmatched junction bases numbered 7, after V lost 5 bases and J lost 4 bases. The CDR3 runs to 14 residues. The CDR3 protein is CASSTRQGTYGYTF. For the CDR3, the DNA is TGTGCCAGCAGTACCCGACAGGGTACCTATGGCTACACCTTC.

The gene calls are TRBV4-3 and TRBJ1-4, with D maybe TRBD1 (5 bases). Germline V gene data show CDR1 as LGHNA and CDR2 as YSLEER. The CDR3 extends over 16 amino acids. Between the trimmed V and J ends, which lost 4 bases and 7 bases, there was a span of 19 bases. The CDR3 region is CASSPNAGGIGEKLFF. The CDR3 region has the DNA TGCGCCAGCAGCCCGAACGCCGGGGGAATTGGTGAAAAACTGTTTTTT.

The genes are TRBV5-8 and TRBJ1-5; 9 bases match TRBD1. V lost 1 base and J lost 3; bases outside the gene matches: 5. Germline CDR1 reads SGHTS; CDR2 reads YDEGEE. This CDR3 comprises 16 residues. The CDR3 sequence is CASSLRTGATNQPQHF. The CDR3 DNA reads TGTGCCAGCAGCTTGAGGACAGGGGCGACCAATCAGCCCCAGCATTTT.

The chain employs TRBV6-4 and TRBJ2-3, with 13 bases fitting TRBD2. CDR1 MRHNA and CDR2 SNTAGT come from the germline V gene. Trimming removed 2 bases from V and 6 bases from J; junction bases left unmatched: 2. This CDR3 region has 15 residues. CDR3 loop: CASSDGTSGEDTQYF. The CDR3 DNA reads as TGTGCCAGCAGTGACGGGACTAGCGGGGAGGATACGCAGTATTTT.

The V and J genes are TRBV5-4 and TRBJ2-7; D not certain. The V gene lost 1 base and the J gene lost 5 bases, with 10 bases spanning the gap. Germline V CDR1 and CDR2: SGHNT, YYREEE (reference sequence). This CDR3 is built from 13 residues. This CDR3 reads CASSLHQVHEQYF. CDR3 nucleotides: TGTGCCAGCAGCTTGCACCAGGTCCACGAGCAGTACTTC.

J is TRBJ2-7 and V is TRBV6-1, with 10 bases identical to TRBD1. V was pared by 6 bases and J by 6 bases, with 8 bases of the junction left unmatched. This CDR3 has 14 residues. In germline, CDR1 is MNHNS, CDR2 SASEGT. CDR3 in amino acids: CASSSGTGEREQYF. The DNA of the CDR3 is TGTGCCAGCAGCTCCGGGACAGGGGAACGCGAGCAGTACTTC.

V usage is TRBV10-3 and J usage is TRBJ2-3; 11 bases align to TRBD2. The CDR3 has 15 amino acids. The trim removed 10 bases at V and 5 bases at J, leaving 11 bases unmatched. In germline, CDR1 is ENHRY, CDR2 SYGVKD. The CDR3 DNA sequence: TGTGCCACAACGGGTAGCGGGGGGGCTGTAGATACGCAGTATTTT. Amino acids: CATTGSGGAVDTQYF.

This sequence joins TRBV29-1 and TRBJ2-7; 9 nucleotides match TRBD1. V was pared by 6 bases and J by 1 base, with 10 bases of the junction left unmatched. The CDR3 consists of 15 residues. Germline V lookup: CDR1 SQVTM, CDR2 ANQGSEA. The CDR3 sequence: CSVEIVGQGSYEQYF. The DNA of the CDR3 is TGCAGCGTAGAAATCGTAGGACAGGGGTCCTACGAGCAGTACTTC.

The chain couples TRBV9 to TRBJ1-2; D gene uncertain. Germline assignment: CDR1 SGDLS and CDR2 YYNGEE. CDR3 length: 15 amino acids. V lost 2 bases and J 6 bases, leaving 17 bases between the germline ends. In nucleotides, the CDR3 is TGTGCCAGCAGCGTGGCTGGACGGATCGGGGATGGCTACACCTTC. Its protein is CASSVAGRIGDGYTF.

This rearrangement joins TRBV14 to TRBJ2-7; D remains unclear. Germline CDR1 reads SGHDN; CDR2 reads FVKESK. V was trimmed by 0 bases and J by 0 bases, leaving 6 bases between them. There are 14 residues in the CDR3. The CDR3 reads CASSQDPNSYEQYF. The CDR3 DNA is TGTGCCAGCAGCCAAGATCCCAACTCCTACGAGCAGTACTTC. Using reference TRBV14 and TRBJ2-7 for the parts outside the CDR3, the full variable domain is EAGVTQFPSHSVIEKGQTVTLRCDPISGHDNLYWYRRVMGKEIKFLLHFVKESKQDESGMPNNRFLAERTGGTYSTLKVQPAELEDSGVYFCASSQDPNSYEQYFGPGTRLTVT.